The 15 T cell receptor beta chains reported below all come from one sample, sequenced in a study of blood T cell repertoires in COVID-19. Repertoires were generated with immunoSEQ multiplex PCR, while TCRdb's copy carries only in-frame clones and drops some. The sample records over 30,000 clones, about 90% being singletons. The sample consisted of peripheral blood. All receptors derive from a human donor in a cohort sampled during active COVID-19.

In DNA, the CDR3 is TGTGCCAGCAGCCCACGGGCAGGGGACAGGGGGTACCTTTACAATGAGCAGTTCTTC. This translates into CASSPRAGDRGYLYNEQFF. This sequence joins TRBV7-2 and TRBJ2-1; 11 bases map to TRBD1. The junction had 16 bases not matched to a gene; V was cut back by 5 bases and J by 4 bases. This CDR3 contains 19 residues. Per the germline V gene, CDR1 is SGHTA and CDR2 is FQGNSA.

The gene calls are TRBV19 and TRBJ1-5, with D perhaps matching TRBD1 (6 bases). The CDR3 consists of 16 residues. V lost 5 bases and J 6 bases, leaving 20 bases between the germline ends. Germline V gene lookup returns CDR1 LNHDA and CDR2 SQIVND (reference sequence). The CDR3 region has the DNA TGTGCCAGTAGTGCCGGGGGGCAAAACCCGCCTCAGCCCCAGCATTTT. Amino acids: CASSAGGQNPPQPQHF.

The chain is built from TRBV6-5 and TRBJ2-7; D gene uncertain. Deletions cut 6 bases from V and 1 base from J, with 7 bases between. CDR1 and CDR2 from the germline V gene are MNHEY and SVGAGI. The CDR3 spans 12 residues. CDR3 region: CASRLQSYEQYF. In DNA form, the CDR3 reads TGTGCCAGCAGACTACAATCCTACGAGCAGTACTTC.

The chain links TRBV6-5 to TRBJ1-1; no clear D. V was clipped by 0 bases and J by 2 bases, with 10 bases between them. CDR3 length: 15 amino acids. Germline lookup yields CDR1 MNHEY and CDR2 SVGAGI. CDR3 loop: CASSYSKRTNTEAFF. The CDR3 DNA follows: TGTGCCAGCAGTTACTCGAAGCGGACCAACACTGAAGCTTTCTTT.

The rearrangement links TRBV6-5 to TRBJ2-7; a possible D gene is TRBD1 (5 bases). Deletions cut 5 bases from V and 7 bases from J, with 12 bases between. The CDR3 totals 12 residues. The germline V gene has CDR1 MNHEY and CDR2 SVGAGI. The CDR3 is CASSTLGQEQYF. CDR3 DNA: TGTGCCAGCAGTACTCTGGGGCAGGAGCAGTACTTC.

This rearrangement joins TRBV9 to TRBJ1-1; D unresolved. The CDR3 sequence is 14 residues long. The germline CDR1 and CDR2 sequences are SGDLS and YYNGEE. Trimming took off 1 base at V and 1 base at J, with 8 bases between the two ends. This CDR3 reads CASSVQARNTEAFF. The CDR3 DNA is TGTGCCAGCAGCGTACAGGCAAGGAACACTGAAGCTTTCTTT.

The chain links TRBV25-1 to TRBJ2-7, with 8 bases aligning to TRBD2. Unmatched junction bases numbered 10, after V lost 10 bases and J lost 2 bases. Per germline, CDR1 MGHDK and CDR2 SYGVNS. The CDR3 is made up of 14 amino acids. This chain's CDR3 is CATGGDYPTYEQYF. For the CDR3, the DNA is TGTGCCACGGGGGGGGACTATCCAACCTACGAGCAGTACTTC.

CDR3 loop: CASSYAVATEAFF. In DNA, the CDR3 is TGTGCCAGCAGTTACGCCGTAGCCACTGAAGCTTTCTTT. The chain couples TRBV6-2 or TRBV6-3 to TRBJ1-1; no clear D. Germline CDR1 reads MNHEY; CDR2 reads SVGEGT. Trimming cost V 2 bases and J 4 bases, with 8 bases left between them. The CDR3 loop spans 13 amino acids.

This clone came up once. The chain is built from TRBV6-5 and TRBJ2-7; D is possibly TRBD2 (5 bases). V lost 2 bases to trimming and J lost 5 bases, with 19 bases between them. This CDR3 is 16 amino acids long. Germline lookup yields CDR1 MNHEY and CDR2 SVGAGI. The CDR3 here is CASSYGGKGAKNEQYF. The CDR3 coding sequence is TGTGCCAGCAGTTACGGAGGAAAGGGAGCTAAGAACGAGCAGTACTTC.

The gene calls are TRBV29-1 and TRBJ1-2, with TRBD1 matching over 9 bases. The CDR3 extends over 12 amino acids. CDR1 and CDR2 from the germline V gene are SQVTM and ANQGSEA. V lost 6 bases, J lost 8 bases, and 7 bases stayed unmatched. CDR3 sequence reads: CSVLRGTGGYTF. CDR3 nucleotide sequence: TGCAGCGTCCTCAGGGGGACAGGGGGCTACACCTTC.

The V and J genes are TRBV29-1 and TRBJ2-5; tentatively, D is TRBD2 (6 bases). V shed 1 base and J shed 5 bases, with 8 bases lying between them. The CDR3 is 12 residues long. Germline V gene data show CDR1 as SQVTM and CDR2 as ANQGSEA. CDR3 nucleotide sequence: TGCAGCGTTGAAGCGGGAGACGAGACCCAGTACTTC. This translates into CSVEAGDETQYF.

This chain joins TRBV28 and TRBJ2-7; the match to TRBD2 covers 7 bases. Germline CDR1 MDHEN, CDR2 SYDVKM. V dropped 5 bases and J dropped 2; count of bases not matched to a gene: 12. The CDR3 sequence is 16 residues long. In DNA form, the CDR3 reads TGTGCCAGCAGTATAGGTACGGGAGGTGGAACCTACGAGCAGTACTTC. Translation gives CASSIGTGGGTYEQYF.

The chain uses TRBV4-3 and TRBJ2-4; TRBD1 agrees at 7 bases. The CDR3 runs 17 residues. The germline V gene has CDR1 LGHNA and CDR2 YSLEER. Losses at the gene ends were 4 bases for V and 2 bases for J; bases not matched to a gene: 11. CDR3 DNA sequence: TGCGCCAGCAGCCCGAGTCCGACAGGGCGGACCAAAAACATTCAGTACTTC. This codes for CASSPSPTGRTKNIQYF.

The genes are TRBV7-2 and TRBJ2-5; weak D call: TRBD1 (7 bases). The V gene lost 0 bases and the J gene lost 6 bases, with 14 bases spanning the gap. The CDR3 runs to 15 residues. CDR1 is SGHTA, CDR2 FQGNSA, per germline. The CDR3 reads CASSLAWQGGKTQYF. The CDR3 DNA is TGTGCCAGCAGCTTAGCGTGGCAGGGGGGAAAGACCCAGTACTTC.

The CDR3 DNA reads as TGTGCCAGCTCACCGACTGGGACTCTCGTCGATGAGCAGTTCTTC. Its translation is CASSPTGTLVDEQFF. The V gene is TRBV18, the J gene TRBJ2-1; a possible D gene is TRBD2 (6 bases). The length of the CDR3 is 15 residues. CDR1 is KGHSH and CDR2 is LQKENI in the germline V gene. V was pared by 3 bases and J by 8 bases, with 17 bases between.